Presented here are 20 T cell receptor beta chains from one specimen sequenced in a study of cytomegalovirus exposure and HLA in healthy donors. 13 Jbeta primers and 60 Vbeta primers were used for the PCR. Measured with immunoSEQ multiplex PCR; TCRdb has only the in-frame clones, and not every one. The data show some 89,000 clones, and the top ten clones hold 3.4%. The sequenced sample was PBMCs. The receptors here all came from a woman aged 25 to 39 in good health and CMV-seronegative.

The rearrangement uses TRBV13 and TRBJ2-2; D gene unclear. There are 13 residues in the CDR3. The V gene lost 3 bases and the J gene lost 6 bases, with 8 bases spanning the gap. Per the germline V gene, CDR1 is PRHDT and CDR2 is FYEKMQ (reference sequence). Here the CDR3 reads CASSFSGAGELFF. CDR3 nucleotide sequence: TGTGCCAGCAGCTTCTCAGGCGCCGGGGAGCTGTTTTTT. Full variable domain (remainder filled in from reference TRBV13 and TRBJ2-2): AAGVIQSPRHLIKEKRETATLKCYPIPRHDTVYWYQQGPGQDPQFLISFYEKMQSDKGSIPDRFSAQQFSDYHSELNMSSLELGDSALYFCASSFSGAGELFFGEGSRLTVL.

CDR3 in amino acids: CASSYNRQLYGYTF. The CDR3 nucleotides read TGTGCCAGCAGTTACAACAGGCAACTCTATGGCTACACCTTC. The V and J genes are TRBV6-5 and TRBJ1-2, with D perhaps matching TRBD1 (5 bases). This CDR3 has 14 residues. V lost 2 bases and J 4 bases, leaving 11 bases between the germline ends. Germline CDR1 reads MNHEY; CDR2 reads SVGAGI.

This chain uses TRBV10-3 with TRBJ2-2, with a tentative D call TRBD1 (5 bases). V was shortened by 3 bases and J by 4 bases, with 18 bases between the two germline ends. Germline V gene data show CDR1 as ENHRY and CDR2 as SYGVKD. This CDR3 has 17 residues. The CDR3 region is CAISESPGIVATGELFF. As DNA, the CDR3 is TGTGCCATCAGTGAATCCCCAGGGATCGTCGCCACCGGGGAGCTGTTTTTT.

The gene calls are TRBV27 and TRBJ1-2, with a weak D call TRBD1 (5 bases). Trimming took 5 bases from V and 4 from J, leaving 11 bases between them. The CDR3 is 13 amino acids. Germline V CDR1 and CDR2: MNHEY, SMNVEV (reference sequence). Here the CDR3 DNA reads TGTGCCAGCAGTCAGGGTGTAGGCTATGGCTACACCTTC. Amino acids: CASSQGVGYGYTF.

The J gene is TRBJ2-5, the V gene TRBV4-2; 9 bases are shared with TRBD2. The CDR3 has 15 residues. Trimming cost V 2 bases and J 0 bases; bases outside gene matches: 1. The germline gives CDR1 LGHNA, CDR2 YNFKEQ. DNA of the CDR3: TGTGCCAGCAGCCAACTAGCGGGGTACCAAGAGACCCAGTACTTC. This encodes CASSQLAGYQETQYF.

The rearrangement links TRBV4-1 to TRBJ2-7; a weak D match, TRBD2 (6 bases). V lost 2 bases and J lost 5, with 16 bases in between. CDR1 is MGHRA and CDR2 is YSYEKL in the germline V gene. This CDR3 has 15 amino acids. CDR3 bases: TGCGCCAGCAGCCAATCGCGGGACCCAGCCCACGAGCAGTACTTC. It specifies CASSQSRDPAHEQYF.

V and J are TRBV11-2 and TRBJ2-6, with TRBD1 matching 11 bases. Germline assignment: CDR1 SGHAT and CDR2 FQNNGV. J lost 5 bases, V lost 7 bases, and 10 bases had no gene match. The CDR3 sequence is 17 residues long. CDR3 residues: CASIPGQGVPWANVLTF. CDR3 bases: TGTGCCAGCATACCGGGACAGGGGGTGCCCTGGGCCAACGTCCTGACTTTC.

This chain joins TRBV28 and TRBJ1-5; D might be TRBD1 (5 bases). CDR1 is MDHEN and CDR2 is SYDVKM in the germline V gene. This CDR3 comprises 14 residues. Trimming removed 5 bases at V and 6 bases at J, with 14 bases between. The chain's CDR3 is CASSATQGSQPQHF. The CDR3, as DNA: TGTGCCAGCAGTGCGACCCAGGGCTCTCAGCCCCAGCATTTT. The variable domain in full, completed from reference TRBV28 and TRBJ1-5, reads DVKVTQSSRYLVKRTGEKVFLECVQDMDHENMFWYRQDPGLGLRLIYFSYDVKMKEKGDIPEGYSVSREKKERFSLILESASTNQTSMYLCASSATQGSQPQHFGDGTRLSIL.

The rearrangement uses TRBV19 and TRBJ1-1, with 7 bases matching TRBD1. The CDR3 extends over 14 amino acids. V gave up 0 bases and J gave up 2 bases; unmatched junction bases: 0. Germline lookup yields CDR1 LNHDA and CDR2 SQIVND (reference sequence). In nucleotides, the CDR3 is TGTGCCAGTAGTATAGAAGGGGGCAACACTGAAGCTTTCTTT. Protein: CASSIEGGNTEAFF.

This chain joins TRBV5-1 and TRBJ2-7; TRBD2 agrees at 10 bases. The V segment lost 4 bases and the J segment 4 bases; nucleotides outside the gene matches: 2. Germline assignment: CDR1 SGHRS and CDR2 YFSETQ. The CDR3 contains 13 residues. As DNA, the CDR3 is TGCGCCAGCAGCCCGGGACTAGCGTACGAGCAGTACTTC. Translation: CASSPGLAYEQYF.

The chain links TRBV5-6 to TRBJ1-3, with a possible D match to TRBD1 (5 bases). Trimming took off 0 bases at V and 0 bases at J, with 7 bases between the two ends. Germline lookup yields CDR1 SGHDT and CDR2 YYEEEE. The CDR3 has 15 amino acids. The chain's CDR3 is CASSLAQDSGNTIYF. Here the CDR3 DNA reads TGTGCCAGCAGCTTGGCACAGGACTCTGGAAACACCATATATTTT. The full variable domain, with the rest looked up from reference TRBV5-6 and TRBJ1-3, is DAGVTQSPTHLIKTRGQQVTLRCSPKSGHDTVSWYQQALGQGPQFIFQYYEEEERQRGNFPDRFSGHQFPNYSSELNVNALLLGDSALYLCASSLAQDSGNTIYFGEGSWLTVV.

The CDR3 loop is CASSAGTDTEAFF. The CDR3 DNA follows: TGTGCCAGCAGCGCCGGGACAGACACTGAAGCTTTCTTT. J is TRBJ1-1 and V is TRBV9; the match to TRBD1 covers 7 bases. The CDR3 covers 13 residues. With V trimmed by 3 bases and J by 3 bases, 2 bases remained unmatched. Germline values: CDR1 SGDLS, CDR2 YYNGEE.

The chain is built from TRBV5-1 and TRBJ2-3, with TRBD2 matching 8 bases. The CDR3 length is 15 residues. Germline V gene lookup returns CDR1 SGHRS and CDR2 YFSETQ. Unmatched junction bases numbered 1, after V lost 0 bases and J lost 1 base. CDR3 protein: CASSLVTSGTDTQYF. The CDR3 region has the DNA TGCGCCAGCAGCTTGGTGACTAGCGGCACAGATACGCAGTATTTT.

The V call is TRBV2, the J call TRBJ2-2; maybe TRBD2 (5 bases). V was trimmed by 8 bases and J by 6 bases, leaving 7 bases between them. The germline V gene encodes CDR1 SNHLY and CDR2 FYNNEI. CDR3 length equals 11 residues. CDR3 amino acids: CASRDAGELFF. CDR3 nucleotides: TGTGCCAGCCGGGATGCCGGGGAGCTGTTTTTT.

This chain joins TRBV19 and TRBJ1-1, with 7 bases identical to TRBD1. Germline V gene data show CDR1 as LNHDA and CDR2 as SQIVND (reference sequence). With 1 base clipped from V and 4 bases from J, the junction kept 9 bases outside the gene matches. CDR3 length: 16 residues. This chain's CDR3 is CASSIGLGPGGTEAFF. CDR3 DNA: TGTGCCAGTAGTATAGGATTGGGGCCAGGGGGCACTGAAGCTTTCTTT.

The chain recombines TRBV29-1 with TRBJ2-1, with 9 bases that match TRBD2. From germline, CDR1 is SQVTM and CDR2 ANQGSEA. Germline trimming cut 1 base from V and 8 bases from J; bases unmatched to any gene: 3. CDR3 length equals 13 residues. The CDR3 region has the DNA TGCAGCGTTGAAGGGGGGACTAGCTATGAGCAGTTCTTC. Its protein product is CSVEGGTSYEQFF.

This sequence joins TRBV5-1 and TRBJ1-1, with a possible D match to TRBD1 (6 bases). The CDR3 spans 13 residues. Germline loops: CDR1 SGHRS, CDR2 YFSETQ. The V gene lost 0 bases and the J gene lost 10 bases, with 13 bases spanning the gap. DNA for the CDR3: TGCGCCAGCAGCTTGGAATGGGGGCTAGGAGCTTTCTTT. Amino acids: CASSLEWGLGAFF. The complete variable domain, with remaining parts taken from reference TRBV5-1 and TRBJ1-1, reads KAGVTQTPRYLIKTRGQQVTLSCSPISGHRSVSWYQQTPGQGLQFLFEYFSETQRNKGNFPGRFSGRQFSNSRSEMNVSTLELGDSALYLCASSLEWGLGAFFGQGTRLTVV.

The V gene is TRBV19, the J gene TRBJ2-2, with D possibly TRBD2 on 6 matching bases. The length of the CDR3 is 17 residues. V was shortened by 5 bases and J by 4 bases, with 20 bases between the two germline ends. Germline values: CDR1 LNHDA, CDR2 SQIVND (reference sequence). The CDR3 is CASSRSSGRLGTGELFF. The CDR3 region has the DNA TGTGCCAGTAGTCGTTCGTCAGGGAGGCTCGGCACCGGGGAGCTGTTTTTT.

This chain uses TRBV7-9 with TRBJ1-2, with 9 positions matching TRBD1. The CDR3 sequence is 14 residues long. The V segment lost 4 bases and the J segment 4 bases; nucleotides outside the gene matches: 4. The germline gives CDR1 SEHNR, CDR2 FQNEAQ (reference sequence). This chain's CDR3 is CASSWADRGYGYTF. The CDR3 region has the DNA TGTGCCAGCAGCTGGGCGGACAGGGGCTATGGCTACACCTTC.

The chain is built from TRBV5-8 and TRBJ1-5, with 7 bases fitting TRBD1. The germline CDR1 and CDR2 sequences are SGHTS and YDEGEE. The CDR3 length is 16 residues. The trim removed 4 bases at V and 5 bases at J, leaving 12 bases unmatched. CDR3 bases: TGTGCCAGCAGCCGCTCCTTAGGGACAGTAGATCAGCCCCAGCATTTT. The encoded protein is CASSRSLGTVDQPQHF.